This T cell receptor (beta chain) was profiled in a study of OX40 agonist ivuxolimab in advanced cancers. The CDR3 contains 13 residues. The germline V gene encodes CDR1 LNHDA and CDR2 SQIVND (reference sequence). Trimming removed 4 bases at V and 4 bases at J, with 8 bases between. Measured with immunoSEQ multiplex PCR; TCRdb has only the in-frame clones, and not every one. The data contain about 150,000 clones, under 95% of them singletons. The chain links TRBV19 to TRBJ1-3; D ambiguous. The origin of this receptor is an adult with an advanced solid tumor such as melanoma, head and neck, liver or kidney cancer. Sequenced here: CD4+ or CD8+ T cells sorted from blood, sampled in a trial of the OX40 agonist ivuxolimab. CDR3 in amino acids: CASSSDRGNTIYF. The CDR3 DNA reads TGTGCCAGTAGTAGTGACCGCGGAAACACCATATATTTT.